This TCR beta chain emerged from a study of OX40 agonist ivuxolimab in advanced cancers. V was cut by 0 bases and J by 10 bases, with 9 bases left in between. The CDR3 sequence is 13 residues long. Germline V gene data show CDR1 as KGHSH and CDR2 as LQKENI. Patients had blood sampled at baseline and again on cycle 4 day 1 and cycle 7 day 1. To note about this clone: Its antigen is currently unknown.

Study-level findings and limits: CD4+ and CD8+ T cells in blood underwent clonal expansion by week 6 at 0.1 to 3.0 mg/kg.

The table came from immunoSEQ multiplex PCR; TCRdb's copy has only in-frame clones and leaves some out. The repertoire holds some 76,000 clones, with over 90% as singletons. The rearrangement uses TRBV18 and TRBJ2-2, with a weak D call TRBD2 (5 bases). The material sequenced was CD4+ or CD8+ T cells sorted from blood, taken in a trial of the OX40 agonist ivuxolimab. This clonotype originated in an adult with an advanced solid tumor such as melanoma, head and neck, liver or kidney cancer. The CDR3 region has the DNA TGTGCCAGCTCACCACCCGGGGTAGAGGAGCTGTTTTTT. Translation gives CASSPPGVEELFF.